This TCR beta chain was sequenced in a study of cytotoxic CD8 clonotypes in ibrutinib-treated CLL. About the study: Enrolment comprised approximately 10 relapsed/refractory and approximately 16 treatment-naive patients; approximately 18 were IGHV unmutated. Patients gave response samples after a median about 12 months of treatment, range 6 to 36. Whole-study findings and limits: Baseline-level clonality went beyond age-matched healthy donors and moved in step with circulating CD8+ T-cell counts. Clonotypes that were public were uncommon, and they contracted or stayed stable on treatment.

Germline lookup yields CDR1 SGHAT and CDR2 FQNNGV. This CDR3 has 15 amino acids. V lost 2 bases and J lost 1, with 8 bases in between. To note about this clone: Its target is not known.

TCRdb keeps only in-frame clones here, not all; method: immunoSEQ multiplex PCR. The sample holds 35,000 or so clones; 71% are singletons and the top ten take roughly 17%. This clonotype was obtained from a human donor with chronic lymphocytic leukemia. Sequencing used PBMCs, obtained at disease progression, from a patient treated with ibrutinib. The chain carries TRBV11-2 and TRBJ2-2; D remains ambiguous. CDR3 sequence reads: CASSLNGMNTGELFF. The CDR3 DNA reads as TGTGCCAGCAGCTTAAACGGAATGAACACCGGGGAGCTGTTTTTT.